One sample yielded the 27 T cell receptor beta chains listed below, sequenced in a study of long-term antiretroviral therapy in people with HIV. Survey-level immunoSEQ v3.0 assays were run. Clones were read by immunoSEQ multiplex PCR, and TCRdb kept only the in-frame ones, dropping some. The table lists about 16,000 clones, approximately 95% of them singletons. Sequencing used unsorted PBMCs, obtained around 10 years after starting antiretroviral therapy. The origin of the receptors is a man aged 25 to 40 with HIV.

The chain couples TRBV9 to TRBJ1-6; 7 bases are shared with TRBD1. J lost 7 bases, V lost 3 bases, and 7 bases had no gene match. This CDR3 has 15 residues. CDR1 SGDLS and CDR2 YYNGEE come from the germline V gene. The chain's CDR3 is CASSGVTGINSPLHF. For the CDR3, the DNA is TGTGCCAGCAGCGGGGTGACAGGGATCAATTCACCCCTCCACTTT.

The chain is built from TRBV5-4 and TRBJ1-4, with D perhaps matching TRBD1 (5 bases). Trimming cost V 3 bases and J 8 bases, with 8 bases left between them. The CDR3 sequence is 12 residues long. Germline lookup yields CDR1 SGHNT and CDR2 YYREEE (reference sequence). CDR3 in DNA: TGTGCCAGCAGCTCGCGGGGGGAAAAACTGTTTTTT. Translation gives CASSSRGEKLFF.

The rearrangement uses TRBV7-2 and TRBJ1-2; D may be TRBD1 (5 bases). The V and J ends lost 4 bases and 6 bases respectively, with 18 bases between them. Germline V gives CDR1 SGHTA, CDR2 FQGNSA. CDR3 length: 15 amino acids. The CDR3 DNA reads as TGTGCCAGCAGCTCCTACCCGGGGCAGCTCAATGGCTACACCTTC. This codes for CASSSYPGQLNGYTF.

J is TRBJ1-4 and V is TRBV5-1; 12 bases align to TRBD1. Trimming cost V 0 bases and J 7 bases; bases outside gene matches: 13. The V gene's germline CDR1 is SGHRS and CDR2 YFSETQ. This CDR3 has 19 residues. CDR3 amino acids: CASSLGGQGAGSSGEKLFF. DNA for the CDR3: TGCGCCAGCAGCTTGGGGGGACAGGGGGCCGGATCCAGTGGTGAAAAACTGTTTTTT.

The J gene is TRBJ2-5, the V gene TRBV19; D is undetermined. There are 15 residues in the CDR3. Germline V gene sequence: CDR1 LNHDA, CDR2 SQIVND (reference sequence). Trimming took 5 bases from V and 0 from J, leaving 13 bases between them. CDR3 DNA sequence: TGTGCCAGTAGTGAAGATGGATACTACCAAGAGACCCAGTACTTC. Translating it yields CASSEDGYYQETQYF.

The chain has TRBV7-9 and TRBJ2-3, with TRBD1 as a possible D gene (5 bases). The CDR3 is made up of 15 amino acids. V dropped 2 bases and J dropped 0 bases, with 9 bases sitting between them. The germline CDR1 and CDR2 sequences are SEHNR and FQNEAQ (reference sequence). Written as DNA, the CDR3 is TGTGCCAGCAGCTTACAGGGAATTAGCACAGATACGCAGTATTTT. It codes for CASSLQGISTDTQYF.

The CDR3 DNA is TGTGCCAGCAGTGCAAAGCGGGGGGCAGATACGCAGTATTTT. It specifies CASSAKRGADTQYF. The rearrangement links TRBV6-4 to TRBJ2-3, with 9 bases that match TRBD2. The J segment lost 4 bases and the V segment lost 4 bases, leaving 3 bases of the junction unmatched. The CDR3 contains 14 residues. Germline V gene sequence: CDR1 MRHNA, CDR2 SNTAGT.

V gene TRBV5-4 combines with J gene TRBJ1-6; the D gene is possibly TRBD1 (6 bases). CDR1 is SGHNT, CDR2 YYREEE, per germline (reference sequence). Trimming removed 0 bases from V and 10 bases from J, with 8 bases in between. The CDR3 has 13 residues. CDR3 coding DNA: TGTGCCAGCAGCTTGGAGGGGGTATCACCCCTCCACTTT. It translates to CASSLEGVSPLHF.

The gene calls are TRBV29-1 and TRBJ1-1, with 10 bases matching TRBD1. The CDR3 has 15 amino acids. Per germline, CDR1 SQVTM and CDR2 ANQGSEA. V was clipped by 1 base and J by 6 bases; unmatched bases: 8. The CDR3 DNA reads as TGCAGCGTTGAAGCCGGGACAGGGGCATTGCCTGAAGCTTTCTTT. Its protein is CSVEAGTGALPEAFF.

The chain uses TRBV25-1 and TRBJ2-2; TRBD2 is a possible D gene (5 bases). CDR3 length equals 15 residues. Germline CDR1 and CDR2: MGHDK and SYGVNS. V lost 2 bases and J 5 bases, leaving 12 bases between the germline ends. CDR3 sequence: CASSEGLGGTGELFF. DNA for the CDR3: TGTGCCAGCAGTGAAGGACTGGGTGGGACCGGGGAGCTGTTTTTT.

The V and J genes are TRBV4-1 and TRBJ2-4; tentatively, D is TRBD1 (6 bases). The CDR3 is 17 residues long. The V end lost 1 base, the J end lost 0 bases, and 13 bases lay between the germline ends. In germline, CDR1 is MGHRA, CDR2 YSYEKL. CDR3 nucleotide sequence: TGCGCCAGCAGCCAAGCCTGGACAGACCTAGCCAAAAACATTCAGTACTTC. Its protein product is CASSQAWTDLAKNIQYF.

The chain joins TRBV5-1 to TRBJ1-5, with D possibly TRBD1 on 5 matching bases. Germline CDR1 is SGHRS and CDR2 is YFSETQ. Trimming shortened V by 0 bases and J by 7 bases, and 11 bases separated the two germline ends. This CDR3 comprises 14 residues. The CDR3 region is CASSLGQGGQPQHF. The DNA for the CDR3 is TGCGCCAGCAGCTTGGGGCAGGGAGGCCAGCCCCAGCATTTT.

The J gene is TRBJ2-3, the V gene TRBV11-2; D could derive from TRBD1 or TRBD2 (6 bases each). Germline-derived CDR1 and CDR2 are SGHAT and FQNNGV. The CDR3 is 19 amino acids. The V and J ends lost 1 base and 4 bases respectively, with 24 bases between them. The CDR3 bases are TGTGCCAGCAGCTTAGTGGCGGGGATCGTCAGGGGAGGTGCAGATACGCAGTATTTT. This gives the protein CASSLVAGIVRGGADTQYF.

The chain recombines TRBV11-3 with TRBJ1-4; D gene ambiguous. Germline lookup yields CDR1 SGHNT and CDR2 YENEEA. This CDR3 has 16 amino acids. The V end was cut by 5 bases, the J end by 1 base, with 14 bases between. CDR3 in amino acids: CASSPPRPGTNEKLFF. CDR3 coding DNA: TGTGCCAGCAGCCCCCCCCGTCCGGGAACTAATGAAAAACTGTTTTTT.

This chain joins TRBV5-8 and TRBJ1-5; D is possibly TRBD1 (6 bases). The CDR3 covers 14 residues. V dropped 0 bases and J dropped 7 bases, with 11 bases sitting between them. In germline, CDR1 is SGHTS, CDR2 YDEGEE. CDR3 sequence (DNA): TGTGCCAGCAGCTTGGCGGGGGCTGGACAGCCCCAGCATTTT. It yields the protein CASSLAGAGQPQHF.

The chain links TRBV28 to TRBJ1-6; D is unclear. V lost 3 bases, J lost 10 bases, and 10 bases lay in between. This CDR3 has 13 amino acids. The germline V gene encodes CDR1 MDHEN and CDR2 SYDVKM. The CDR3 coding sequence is TGTGCCAGCAGTTTTACAGTAGGATCACCCCTCCACTTT. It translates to CASSFTVGSPLHF.

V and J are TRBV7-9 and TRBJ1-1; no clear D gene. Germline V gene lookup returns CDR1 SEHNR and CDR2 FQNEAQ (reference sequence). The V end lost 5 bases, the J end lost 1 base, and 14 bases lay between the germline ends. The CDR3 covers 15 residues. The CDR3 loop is CASSPRTPRNTEAFF. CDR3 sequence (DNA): TGTGCCAGCAGCCCCCGTACTCCTCGGAACACTGAAGCTTTCTTT.

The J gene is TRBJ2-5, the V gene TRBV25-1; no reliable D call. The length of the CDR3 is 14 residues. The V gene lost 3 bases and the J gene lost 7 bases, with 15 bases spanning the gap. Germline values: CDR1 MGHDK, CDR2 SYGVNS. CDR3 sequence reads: CASSEAGSGGTQYF. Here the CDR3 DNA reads TGTGCCAGCAGTGAGGCTGGGTCTGGCGGGACCCAGTACTTC.

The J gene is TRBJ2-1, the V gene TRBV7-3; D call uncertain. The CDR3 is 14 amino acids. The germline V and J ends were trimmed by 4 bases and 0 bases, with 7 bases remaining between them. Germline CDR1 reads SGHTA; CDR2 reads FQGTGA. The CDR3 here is CASSYRHSYNEQFF. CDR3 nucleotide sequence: TGTGCCAGCAGCTATAGACACTCCTACAATGAGCAGTTCTTC.

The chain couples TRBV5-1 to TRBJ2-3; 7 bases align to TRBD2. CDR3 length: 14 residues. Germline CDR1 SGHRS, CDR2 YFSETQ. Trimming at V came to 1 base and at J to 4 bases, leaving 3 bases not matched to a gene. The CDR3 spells CASSLRAGSDTQYF. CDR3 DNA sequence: TGCGCCAGCAGCTTGAGAGCGGGGTCAGATACGCAGTATTTT.

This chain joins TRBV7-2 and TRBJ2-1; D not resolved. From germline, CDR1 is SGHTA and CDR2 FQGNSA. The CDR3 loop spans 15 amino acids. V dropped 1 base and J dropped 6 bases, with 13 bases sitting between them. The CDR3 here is CASSLVWTPSNEQFF. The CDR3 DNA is TGTGCCAGCAGCTTAGTCTGGACGCCAAGCAATGAGCAGTTCTTC.

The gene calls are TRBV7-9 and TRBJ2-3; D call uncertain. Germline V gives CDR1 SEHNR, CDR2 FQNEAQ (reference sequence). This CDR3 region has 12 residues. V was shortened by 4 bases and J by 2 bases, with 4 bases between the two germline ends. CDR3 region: CASSSNTDTQYF. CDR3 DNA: TGTGCCAGCAGCTCGAACACAGATACGCAGTATTTT.

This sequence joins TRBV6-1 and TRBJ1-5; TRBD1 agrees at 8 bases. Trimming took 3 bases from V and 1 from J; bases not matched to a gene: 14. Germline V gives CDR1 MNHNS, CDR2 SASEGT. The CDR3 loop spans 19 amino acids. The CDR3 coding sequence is TGTGCCAGCAGTGATCAAAGCGTCAGTCAGGGGGCAAGCAATCAGCCCCAGCATTTT. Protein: CASSDQSVSQGASNQPQHF.

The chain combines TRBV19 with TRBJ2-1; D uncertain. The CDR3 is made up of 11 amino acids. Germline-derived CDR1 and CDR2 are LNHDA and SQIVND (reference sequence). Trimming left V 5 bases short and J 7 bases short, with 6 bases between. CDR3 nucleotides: TGTGCCAGTAGTCGAAGGAATGAGCAGTTCTTC. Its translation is CASSRRNEQFF. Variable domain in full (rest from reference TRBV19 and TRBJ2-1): DGGITQSPKYLFRKEGQNVTLSCEQNLNHDAMYWYRQDPGQGLRLIYYSQIVNDFQKGDIAEGYSVSREKKESFPLTVTSAQKNPTAFYLCASSRRNEQFFGPGTRLTVL.

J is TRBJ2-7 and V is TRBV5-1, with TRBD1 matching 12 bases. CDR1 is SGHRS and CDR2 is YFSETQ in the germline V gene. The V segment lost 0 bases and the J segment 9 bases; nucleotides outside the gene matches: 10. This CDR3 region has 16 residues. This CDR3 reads CASSLEGTGGERAQYF. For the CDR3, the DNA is TGCGCCAGCAGCTTGGAGGGGACAGGGGGCGAACGGGCGCAGTACTTC. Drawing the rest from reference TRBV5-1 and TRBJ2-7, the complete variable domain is KAGVTQTPRYLIKTRGQQVTLSCSPISGHRSVSWYQQTPGQGLQFLFEYFSETQRNKGNFPGRFSGRQFSNSRSEMNVSTLELGDSALYLCASSLEGTGGERAQYFGPGTRLTVT.

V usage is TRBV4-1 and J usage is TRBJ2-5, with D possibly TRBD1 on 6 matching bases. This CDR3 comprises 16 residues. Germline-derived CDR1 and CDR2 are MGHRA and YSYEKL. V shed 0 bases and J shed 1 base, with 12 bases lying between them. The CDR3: CASSQDIGDIQETQYF. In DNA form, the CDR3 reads TGCGCCAGCAGCCAAGATATTGGGGACATCCAAGAGACCCAGTACTTC.

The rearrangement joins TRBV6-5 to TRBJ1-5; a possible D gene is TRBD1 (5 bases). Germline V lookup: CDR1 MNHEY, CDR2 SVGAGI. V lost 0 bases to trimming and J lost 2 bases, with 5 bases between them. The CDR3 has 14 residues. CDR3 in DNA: TGTGCCAGCAGTTACTCAGGGGGCAATCAGCCCCAGCATTTT. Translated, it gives CASSYSGGNQPQHF.